A selection of T cell receptor beta chains follows, all from one sample in a study of shared clonotypes between healthy human individuals. Profiling relied on immunoSEQ multiplex PCR, and the TCRdb table lists in-frame clones only, not all of them. The table has over a million clones, around 97% seen once; the top ten hold roughly 1.1%. The material sequenced was naive CD4+ T cells sorted from blood. The receptors shown here come from a man under 40 in good health. CDR3s include the opening cysteine and the closing phenylalanine or tryptophan. A D gene is named only where the DNA matches it firmly. Clone sizes are given selectively: once, few, many, or a class where the clone is expanded.

TRBD2	TRBV7-8	NA	TRBJ2-1	CASSLVRVPSLLATNEQFF	TGTGCCAGCAGCTTAGTTCGGGTTCCCTCCTTACTAGCGACTAATGAGCAGTTCTTC
TRBD1	TRBV5-1	NA	TRBJ2-7	CASSLGTANEFYGQYF	TGCGCCAGCAGCCTCGGGACAGCGAATGAATTCTACGGGCAGTACTTC
TRBD1	TRBV10-1	NA	TRBJ2-1	CASSEQRGTAYNEQFF	TGCGCCAGCAGTGAGCAGAGGGGGACAGCGTACAATGAGCAGTTCTTC
NA	TRBV9	NA	TRBJ2-1	CASSPLPISYNEQFF	TGTGCCAGCAGCCCCCTGCCGATCTCCTACAATGAGCAGTTCTTC
TRBD2	TRBV7-2	NA	TRBJ2-7	CASSPGGVGEQYF	TGTGCCAGCAGCCCCGGGGGGGTTGGGGAGCAGTACTTC
NA	TRBV4-1	NA	TRBJ2-7	CASSQTKTDRSYEQYF	TGCGCCAGCAGCCAAACGAAGACAGACCGCTCCTACGAGCAGTACTTC
TRBD2	TRBV2	NA	TRBJ2-5	CASSVGLAGVETQYF	TGTGCCAGCAGTGTGGGACTAGCGGGAGTAGAGACCCAGTACTTC
NA	TRBV6-1	once	TRBJ2-2	CASSLRDIRPGELFF	TGTGCCAGCAGTCTCCGGGACATCCGTCCCGGGGAGCTGTTTTTT
NA	TRBV25-1	NA	TRBJ2-7	CASSEYDGSYEQYF	TGTGCCAGCAGTGAATACGACGGGTCCTACGAGCAGTACTTC
TRBD1	TRBV5-1	NA	TRBJ2-7	CASSRTGTGASNSYEQYF	TGCGCCAGCAGCCGTACCGGGACAGGGGCGTCGAACTCCTACGAGCAGTACTTC
TRBD1	TRBV10-1	NA	TRBJ2-3	CASSESLAGGFVEDTQYF	TGCGCCAGCAGTGAGTCGTTGGCAGGGGGATTCGTCGAAGATACGCAGTATTTT
NA	TRBV14	NA	TRBJ2-5	CASSQDPSRTQYF	TGTGCCAGCAGCCAAGATCCGTCTCGGACCCAGTACTTC
TRBD1	TRBV5-4	NA	TRBJ1-2	CASSFPDRGLANYGYTF	TGTGCCAGCAGCTTCCCGGACAGGGGCCTAGCTAACTATGGCTACACCTTC
NA	TRBV7-6	NA	TRBJ2-7	CASSLAPWGANSYEQYF	TGTGCCAGCAGCTTAGCGCCTTGGGGGGCTAACTCCTACGAGCAGTACTTC
TRBD1	TRBV2	NA	TRBJ1-5	CASSESRGQGNQPQHF	TGTGCCAGCAGTGAAAGCAGGGGGCAGGGCAATCAGCCCCAGCATTTT
TRBD2	TRBV9	NA	TRBJ2-3	CASSVKWDLNVGTSGTSADTQYF	TGTGCCAGCAGCGTAAAATGGGACTTAAATGTCGGGACTAGCGGGACTAGCGCAGATACGCAGTATTTT
TRBD2	TRBV7-2	once	TRBJ2-3	CASSLTSGRAGTDTQYF	TGTGCCAGCAGCTTGACTAGCGGGAGGGCCGGGACAGATACGCAGTATTTT
TRBD1	TRBV7-9	NA	TRBJ1-5	CASSLEPGQGGLNQPQHF	TGTGCCAGCAGCTTAGAGCCGGGACAGGGAGGACTCAATCAGCCCCAGCATTTT
NA	TRBV19	NA	TRBJ2-5	CASSIVSGRQETQYF	TGTGCCAGTAGTATAGTGTCGGGGAGACAAGAGACCCAGTACTTC
TRBD2	TRBV5-1	NA	TRBJ2-3	CASSSSEGLAGFTDTQYF	TGCGCCAGCAGCTCATCCGAGGGACTAGCGGGGTTCACAGATACGCAGTATTTT
NA	TRBV28	NA	TRBJ2-1	CASSLGELPQGKQFF	TGTGCCAGCAGTTTAGGGGAGCTCCCGCAGGGGAAGCAGTTCTTC
NA	TRBV30	few	TRBJ1-2	CAWTDNYGYTF	TGTGCCTGGACAGATAACTATGGCTACACCTTC
NA	TRBV11-1	NA	TRBJ2-7	CASSLRGSYEQYF	TGTGCCAGCAGCTTAAGAGGATCCTACGAGCAGTACTTC
NA	TRBV2	NA	TRBJ1-2	CASSVSGTYGYTF	TGTGCCAGCAGTGTATCAGGGACCTATGGCTACACCTTC
NA	TRBV18	NA	TRBJ2-1	CASSTTHDVSYNEQFF	TGTGCCAGCTCAACCACGCACGACGTCTCCTACAATGAGCAGTTCTTC
NA	TRBV5-1	NA	TRBJ1-4	CASSRGYTSNEKLFF	TGCGCCAGCAGCCGTGGGTACACAAGCAATGAAAAACTGTTTTTT
TRBD1	TRBV4-1	NA	TRBJ2-1	CASRGTGNNEQFF	TGCGCCAGCAGAGGGACAGGTAACAATGAGCAGTTCTTC
TRBD2	TRBV4-2	NA	TRBJ2-1	CASSQVLAGGYNEQFF	TGTGCCAGCAGCCAAGTGCTAGCGGGAGGGTACAATGAGCAGTTCTTC
NA	TRBV2	NA	TRBJ2-1	CASSYSLGEQFF	TGTGCCAGCAGTTATTCCCTGGGTGAGCAGTTCTTC
TRBD2	TRBV28	NA	TRBJ2-7	CASRDHGTTYEQYF	TGTGCCAGCAGAGACCATGGGACTACGTACGAGCAGTACTTC
NA	TRBV5-1	NA	TRBJ2-7	CASSRGTAVEYEQYF	TGCGCCAGCAGCCGTGGGACCGCAGTAGAGTACGAGCAGTACTTC
NA	TRBV4-2	NA	TRBJ2-4	CASSQAGSALGNIQYF	TGTGCCAGCAGCCAAGCGGGGTCCGCCCTTGGGAACATTCAGTACTTC
NA	TRBV9	NA	TRBJ1-2	CASSVLAGQQSSPTF	TGTGCCAGCAGCGTTTTAGCAGGACAGCAATCTTCCCCAACCTTC
TRBD2	TRBV27	NA	TRBJ2-1	CASTGDTGGIYNEQFF	TGTGCCAGCACGGGGGACACGGGAGGGATCTACAATGAGCAGTTCTTC
NA	TRBV19	NA	TRBJ2-7	CASSMDRDGTYEQYF	TGTGCCAGTAGTATGGACCGGGACGGGACCTACGAGCAGTACTTC
NA	TRBV28	NA	TRBJ1-2	CASTRVGAWYGYTF	TGTGCCAGCACACGCGTCGGTGCCTGGTATGGCTACACCTTC
NA	TRBV2	NA	TRBJ1-3	CASSIQGDSGNTIYF	TGTGCCAGCAGCATACAGGGAGACTCTGGAAACACCATATATTTT
NA	TRBV27	NA	TRBJ2-1	CASSLVRSYNEQFF	TGTGCCAGCAGTTTAGTCCGCTCCTACAATGAGCAGTTCTTC
TRBD2	TRBV7-6	NA	TRBJ2-1	CASSSFSGGSSYNEQFF	TGTGCCAGCAGTTCATTTAGCGGGGGGAGCTCCTACAATGAGCAGTTCTTC
TRBD1	TRBV6-1	NA	TRBJ2-2	CASRPDRAGELFF	TGTGCCAGCAGACCGGACAGGGCCGGGGAGCTGTTTTTT
TRBD2	TRBV5-4	once	TRBJ2-1	CASSRGLAGVNEQFF	TGTGCCAGCAGCCGCGGACTAGCGGGAGTAAATGAGCAGTTCTTC
NA	TRBV5-1	NA	TRBJ1-3	CASSPTRGFSGNTIYF	TGCGCCAGCAGCCCAACCAGGGGATTCTCTGGAAACACCATATATTTT
NA	TRBV6-5	once	TRBJ1-1	CASSPLEGNTEAFF	TGTGCCAGCAGTCCCTTGGAGGGGAACACTGAAGCTTTCTTT
TRBD2	TRBV25-1	NA	TRBJ2-3	CASSEFTRASGRNTQYF	TGTGCCAGCAGTGAATTTACCCGGGCTAGCGGGAGGAATACGCAGTATTTT
TRBD1	TRBV2	NA	TRBJ1-5	CASSAWDRVDSNQPQHF	TGTGCCAGCAGTGCTTGGGACAGGGTTGATAGCAATCAGCCCCAGCATTTT
NA	TRBV18	NA	TRBJ2-7	CASSLGVEGMHF	TGTGCCAGCTCACTTGGGGTTGAGGGCATGCACTTC
NA	TRBV9	few	TRBJ2-2	CASSATGNTGELFF	TGTGCCAGCAGCGCGACAGGGAACACCGGGGAGCTGTTTTTT
NA	TRBV2	NA	TRBJ2-4	CASSGSGGHIQYF	TGTGCCAGCAGTGGCTCAGGGGGGCACATTCAGTACTTC
NA	TRBV5-4	NA	TRBJ2-1	CASSLNRAYNEQFF	TGTGCCAGCAGCTTGAACAGGGCCTACAATGAGCAGTTCTTC
TRBD1	TRBV29-1	NA	TRBJ1-1	CSVDTGQGLTEAFF	TGCAGCGTTGACACCGGACAGGGCCTCACTGAAGCTTTCTTT
TRBD2	TRBV7-6	NA	TRBJ2-5	CASSLSGGAIQETQYF	TGTGCCAGCAGCTTATCGGGAGGGGCCATCCAAGAGACCCAGTACTTC
NA	TRBV4-3	NA	TRBJ1-4	CASSRYQGITNEKLFF	TGCGCCAGCAGCCGCTATCAAGGGATCACTAATGAAAAACTGTTTTTT
NA	TRBV28	NA	TRBJ1-2	CASSAGLGFDYRYGYTF	TGTGCCAGCAGTGCGGGACTTGGATTTGATTATCGGTATGGCTACACCTTC
NA	TRBV4-3	NA	TRBJ1-2	CASSQEGGGGTGYGYTF	TGCGCCAGCAGCCAAGAGGGCGGAGGGGGTACAGGCTATGGCTACACCTTC
NA	TRBV7-7	NA	TRBJ2-7	CASSLEEAGKQYF	TGTGCTAGCAGCTTAGAGGAGGCAGGCAAGCAGTACTTC